This T cell receptor beta chain was identified in a study of cytomegalovirus exposure and HLA in healthy donors. The CDR3 totals 14 residues. CDR1 and CDR2 from the germline V gene are MDHEN and SYDVKM. V lost 7 bases and J 4 bases, leaving 14 bases between the germline ends. Note on this clone: Its antigen is unidentified.

The study's findings and limits: Across donors, presence/absence analyses took sequencing depth to be roughly uniform.

Amplification used 60 Vbeta primers and 13 Jbeta primers. Assay: immunoSEQ multiplex PCR; the TCRdb copy retains only in-frame clones and omits some. The sample lists 150,000 to 180,000 clones, 74% occurring once. J is TRBJ2-1 and V is TRBV28; unclear D gene. The sample consisted of PBMCs. The clonotype originates from a man aged 25 to 45 in good health and CMV-seronegative. For the CDR3, the DNA is TGTGCCAGCACTTCAGCGAATCTTTACAATGAGCAGTTCTTC. It specifies CASTSANLYNEQFF.